The text below deals with one TCR beta chain. Its antigen is unknown. The data are from a study of cytomegalovirus exposure and HLA in healthy donors. Study results and limitations: After further analysis at a later stage, 16,951 TCR beta sequences were associated with HLA alleles at 0.05 false discovery rate.

The PCR made use of 60 Vbeta and 13 Jbeta primers. Authors' processing steps: The authors later counted about 80 million unique TCR beta chains, around 9.9 million of them shared. The data were produced by immunoSEQ multiplex PCR, yet TCRdb's version contains in-frame clones alone and is incomplete. The DNA gave D and trimming, while V, J and clone size come from that table. The sample has 91,000 or so clones; approximately 80% are singletons. Trimming at V came to 4 bases and at J to 1 base, leaving 4 bases not matched to a gene. The CDR3 is made up of 15 amino acids. The germline V gene encodes CDR1 MNHNS and CDR2 SASEGT.

The clonotype was recovered from a man aged 25-45 years in good health and CMV-seropositive. What was sequenced was PBMCs. The rearrangement joins TRBV6-1 to TRBJ2-3, with TRBD1 matching over 8 bases. The CDR3 nucleotides are TGTGCCAGCAGTGTGGACAGGGTGGGCACAGATACGCAGTATTTT. Its protein is CASSVDRVGTDTQYF.